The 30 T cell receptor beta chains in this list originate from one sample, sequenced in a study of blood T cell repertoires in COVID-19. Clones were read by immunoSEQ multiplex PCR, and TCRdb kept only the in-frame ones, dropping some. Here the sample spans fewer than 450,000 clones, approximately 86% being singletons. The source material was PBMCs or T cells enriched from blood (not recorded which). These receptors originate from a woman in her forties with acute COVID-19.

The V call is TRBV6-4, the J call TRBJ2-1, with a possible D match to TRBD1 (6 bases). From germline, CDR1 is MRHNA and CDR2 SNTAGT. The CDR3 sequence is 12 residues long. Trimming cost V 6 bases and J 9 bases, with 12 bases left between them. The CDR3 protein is CASSLDRGEQFF. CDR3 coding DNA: TGTGCCAGCAGCCTGGACAGAGGTGAGCAGTTCTTC.

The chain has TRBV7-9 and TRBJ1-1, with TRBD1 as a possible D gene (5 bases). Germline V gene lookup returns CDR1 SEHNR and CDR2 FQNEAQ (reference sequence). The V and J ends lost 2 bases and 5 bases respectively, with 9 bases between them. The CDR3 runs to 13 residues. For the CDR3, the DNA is TGTGCCAGCAGCTTAAGGGGAGGGACTGAAGCTTTCTTT. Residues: CASSLRGGTEAFF. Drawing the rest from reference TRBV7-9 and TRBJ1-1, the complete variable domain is DTGVSQNPRHKITKRGQNVTFRCDPISEHNRLYWYRQTLGQGPEFLTYFQNEAQLEKSRLLSDRFSAERPKGSFSTLEIQRTEQGDSAMYLCASSLRGGTEAFFGQGTRLTVV.

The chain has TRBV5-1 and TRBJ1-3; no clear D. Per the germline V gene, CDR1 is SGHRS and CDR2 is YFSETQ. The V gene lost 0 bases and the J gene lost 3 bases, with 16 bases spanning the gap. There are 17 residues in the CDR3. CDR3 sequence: CASSLVPRGLGGNTIYF. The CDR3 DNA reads TGCGCCAGCAGCTTGGTTCCCCGCGGGTTGGGTGGAAACACCATATATTTT.

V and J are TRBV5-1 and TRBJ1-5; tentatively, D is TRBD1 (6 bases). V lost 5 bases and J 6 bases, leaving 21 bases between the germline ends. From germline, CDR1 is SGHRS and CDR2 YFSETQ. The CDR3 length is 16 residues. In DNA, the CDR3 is TGCGCCAGCAGTCTTTCCGGGGCAGGGGAAGGTCAGCCCCAGCATTTT. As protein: CASSLSGAGEGQPQHF.

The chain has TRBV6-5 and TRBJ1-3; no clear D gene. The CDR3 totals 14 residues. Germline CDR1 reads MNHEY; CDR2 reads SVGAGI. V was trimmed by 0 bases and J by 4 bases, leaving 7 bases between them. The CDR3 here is CASSYSFGGNTIYF. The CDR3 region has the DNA TGTGCCAGCAGTTACTCGTTTGGCGGAAACACCATATATTTT.

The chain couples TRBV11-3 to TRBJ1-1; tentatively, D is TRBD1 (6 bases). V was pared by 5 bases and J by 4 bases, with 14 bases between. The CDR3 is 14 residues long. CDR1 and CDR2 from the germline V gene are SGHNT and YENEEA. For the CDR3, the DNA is TGTGCCAGCAGCCTGGGGGGGGCAAGCACTGAAGCTTTCTTT. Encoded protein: CASSLGGASTEAFF.

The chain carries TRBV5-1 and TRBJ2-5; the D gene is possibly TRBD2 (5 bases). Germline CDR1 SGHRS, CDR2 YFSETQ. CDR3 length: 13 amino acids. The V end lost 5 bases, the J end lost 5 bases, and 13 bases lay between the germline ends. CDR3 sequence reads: CASRVQEAETQYF. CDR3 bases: TGCGCCAGCAGAGTCCAGGAGGCGGAGACCCAGTACTTC.

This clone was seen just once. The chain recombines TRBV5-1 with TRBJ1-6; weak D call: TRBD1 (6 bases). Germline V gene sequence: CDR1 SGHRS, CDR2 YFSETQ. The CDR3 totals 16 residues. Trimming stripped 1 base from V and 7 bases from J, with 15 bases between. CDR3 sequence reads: CASSLMPGERNSPLHF. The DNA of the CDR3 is TGCGCCAGCAGCTTGATGCCAGGGGAGAGGAATTCACCCCTCCACTTT.

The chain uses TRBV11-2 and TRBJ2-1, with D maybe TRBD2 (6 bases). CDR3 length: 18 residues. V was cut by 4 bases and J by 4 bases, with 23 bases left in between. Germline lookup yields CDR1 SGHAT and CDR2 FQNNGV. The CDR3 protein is CASSSPGGMLVLYNEQFF. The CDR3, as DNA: TGTGCCAGCAGCTCACCCGGGGGAATGTTGGTCTTATACAATGAGCAGTTCTTC.

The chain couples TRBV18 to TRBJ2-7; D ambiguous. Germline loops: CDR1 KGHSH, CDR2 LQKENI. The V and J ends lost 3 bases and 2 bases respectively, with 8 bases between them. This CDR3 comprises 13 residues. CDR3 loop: CASSPRRTYEQYF. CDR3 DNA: TGTGCCAGCTCACCCCGGAGAACCTACGAGCAGTACTTC.

The CDR3 region has the DNA TGCGCCAGCAGCTTGCCTCCATGGCAGGGGGTACTTGAAAAACTGTTTTTT. Translation gives CASSLPPWQGVLEKLFF. V and J are TRBV5-1 and TRBJ1-4, with 7 nucleotides matching TRBD1. Germline V lookup: CDR1 SGHRS, CDR2 YFSETQ. This CDR3 region has 17 residues. The V gene end was trimmed by 1 base and the J gene end by 7 bases; junction bases not matched to a gene: 13.

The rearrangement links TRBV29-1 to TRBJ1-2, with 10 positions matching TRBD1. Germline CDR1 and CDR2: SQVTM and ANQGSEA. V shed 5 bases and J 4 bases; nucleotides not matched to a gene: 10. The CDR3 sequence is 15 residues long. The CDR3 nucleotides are TGCAGCGTTATGTCCCGGGACAGGGGAGGCTATGGCTACACCTTC. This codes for CSVMSRDRGGYGYTF.

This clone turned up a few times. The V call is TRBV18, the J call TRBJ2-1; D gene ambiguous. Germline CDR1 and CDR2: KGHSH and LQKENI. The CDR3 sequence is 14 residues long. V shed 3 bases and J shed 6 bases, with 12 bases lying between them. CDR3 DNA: TGTGCCAGCTCACCCTCTCAGGCTATCAATGAGCAGTTCTTC. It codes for CASSPSQAINEQFF.

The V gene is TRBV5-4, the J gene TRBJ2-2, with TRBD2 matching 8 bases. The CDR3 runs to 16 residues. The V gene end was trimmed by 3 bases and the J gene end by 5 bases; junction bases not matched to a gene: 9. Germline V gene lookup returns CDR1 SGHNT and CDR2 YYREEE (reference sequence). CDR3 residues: CASSSPGGGRTGELFF. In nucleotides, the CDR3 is TGTGCCAGCAGCTCCCCCGGCGGGGGGCGGACCGGGGAGCTGTTTTTT. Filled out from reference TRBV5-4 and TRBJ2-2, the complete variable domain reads ETGVTQSPTHLIKTRGQQVTLRCSSQSGHNTVSWYQQALGQGPQFIFQYYREEENGRGNFPPRFSGLQFPNYSSELNVNALELDDSALYLCASSSPGGGRTGELFFGEGSRLTVL.

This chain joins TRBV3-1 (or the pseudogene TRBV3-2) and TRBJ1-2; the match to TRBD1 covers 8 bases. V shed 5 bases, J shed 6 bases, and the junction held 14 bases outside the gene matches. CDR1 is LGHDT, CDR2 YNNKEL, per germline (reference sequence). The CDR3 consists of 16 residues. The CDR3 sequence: CASSFVFSGQGHGYTF. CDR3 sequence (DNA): TGTGCCAGCAGCTTTGTTTTCTCCGGACAGGGTCATGGCTACACCTTC.

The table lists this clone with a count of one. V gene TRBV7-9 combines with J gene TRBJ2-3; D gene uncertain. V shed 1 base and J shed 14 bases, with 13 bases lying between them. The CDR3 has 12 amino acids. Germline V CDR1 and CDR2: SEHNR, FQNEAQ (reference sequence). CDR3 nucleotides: TGTGCCAGCAGCTTAGTAGCTACGGCCCTGTATTTT. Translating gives CASSLVATALYF.

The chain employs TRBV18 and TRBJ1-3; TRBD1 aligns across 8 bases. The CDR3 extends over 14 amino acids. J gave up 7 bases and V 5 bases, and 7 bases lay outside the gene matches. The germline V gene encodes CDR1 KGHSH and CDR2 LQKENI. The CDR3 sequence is CASSAETGANTIYF. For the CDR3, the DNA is TGTGCCAGCTCAGCAGAGACAGGGGCCAACACCATATATTTT.

The CDR3 reads CASSDSDRAEAFF. In DNA form, the CDR3 reads TGTGCCAGCAGTGATTCGGACAGGGCTGAAGCTTTCTTT. This chain joins TRBV2 and TRBJ1-1; 8 nucleotides agree with TRBD1. Trimming took 3 bases from V and 6 from J; bases not matched to a gene: 3. The CDR3 runs to 13 residues. Per germline, CDR1 SNHLY and CDR2 FYNNEI. Full variable domain (outside the CDR3, taken from reference TRBV2 and TRBJ1-1): EPEVTQTPSHQVTQMGQEVILRCVPISNHLYFYWYRQILGQKVEFLVSFYNNEISEKSEIFDDQFSVERPDGSNFTLKIRSTKLEDSAMYFCASSDSDRAEAFFGQGTRLTVV.

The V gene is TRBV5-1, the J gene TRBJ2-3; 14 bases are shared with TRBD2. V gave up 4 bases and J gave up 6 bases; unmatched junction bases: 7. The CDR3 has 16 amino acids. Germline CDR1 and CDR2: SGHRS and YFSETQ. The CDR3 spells CASSAFRLAGGDTQYF. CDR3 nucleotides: TGCGCCAGCAGCGCCTTCCGACTAGCGGGGGGGGATACGCAGTATTTT.

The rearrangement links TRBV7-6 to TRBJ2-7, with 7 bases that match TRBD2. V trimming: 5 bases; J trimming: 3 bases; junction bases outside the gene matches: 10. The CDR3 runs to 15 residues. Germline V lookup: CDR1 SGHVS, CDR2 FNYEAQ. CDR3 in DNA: TGTGCCAGCAGCGACGGCGCAGCGGGGATCTACGAGCAGTACTTC. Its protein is CASSDGAAGIYEQYF.

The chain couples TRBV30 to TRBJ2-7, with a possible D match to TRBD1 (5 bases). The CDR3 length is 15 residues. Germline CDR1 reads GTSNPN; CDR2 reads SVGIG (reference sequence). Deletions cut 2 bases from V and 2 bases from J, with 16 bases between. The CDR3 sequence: CAWSQDSRSPYEQYF. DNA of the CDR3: TGTGCCTGGAGTCAAGACAGCCGATCGCCCTACGAGCAGTACTTC.

DNA of the CDR3: TGTGCCAGCAGCCTAAGGGGGGGGCCTGGCTCAGATACGCAGTATTTT. Encoded protein: CASSLRGGPGSDTQYF. V usage is TRBV11-3 and J usage is TRBJ2-3, with D possibly being TRBD2 (7 bases). The V end was cut by 5 bases, the J end by 4 bases, with 19 bases between. The germline V gene encodes CDR1 SGHNT and CDR2 YENEEA. The CDR3 covers 16 residues.

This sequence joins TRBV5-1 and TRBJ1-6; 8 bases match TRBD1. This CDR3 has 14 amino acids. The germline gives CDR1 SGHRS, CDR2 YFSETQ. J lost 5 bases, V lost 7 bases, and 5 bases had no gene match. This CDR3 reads CASRATGDNSPLHF. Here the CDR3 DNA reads TGCGCCAGCCGTGCGACAGGGGATAATTCACCCCTCCACTTT.

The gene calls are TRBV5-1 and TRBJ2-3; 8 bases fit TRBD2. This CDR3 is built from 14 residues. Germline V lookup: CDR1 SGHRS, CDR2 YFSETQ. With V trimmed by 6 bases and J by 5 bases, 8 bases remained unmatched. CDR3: CASTYGGARDTQYF. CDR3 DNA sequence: TGCGCCAGCACTTACGGGGGGGCCAGAGATACGCAGTATTTT.

The CDR3 coding sequence is TGTGCCAGCAGCGCTGAGTCCGGGGGAGGGTTCGAGCAGTACTTC. The encoded protein is CASSAESGGGFEQYF. The chain combines TRBV9 with TRBJ2-7, with TRBD2 identical over 7 bases. Germline CDR1 reads SGDLS; CDR2 reads YYNGEE. The CDR3 extends over 15 amino acids. V lost 3 bases, J lost 6 bases, and 12 bases stayed unmatched.

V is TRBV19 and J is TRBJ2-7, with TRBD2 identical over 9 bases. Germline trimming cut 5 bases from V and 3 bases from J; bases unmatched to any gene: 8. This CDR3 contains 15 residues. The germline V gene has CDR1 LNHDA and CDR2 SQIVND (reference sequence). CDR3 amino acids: CASSPKRGDLYEQYF. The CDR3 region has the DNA TGTGCCAGTAGTCCCAAGCGGGGGGACCTCTACGAGCAGTACTTC.

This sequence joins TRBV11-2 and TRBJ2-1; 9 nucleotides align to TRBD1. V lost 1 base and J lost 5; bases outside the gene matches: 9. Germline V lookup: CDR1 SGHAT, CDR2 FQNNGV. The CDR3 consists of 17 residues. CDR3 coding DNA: TGTGCCAGCAGCTTAGGTTCCGGGACAGGGATCCACAATGAGCAGTTCTTC. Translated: CASSLGSGTGIHNEQFF. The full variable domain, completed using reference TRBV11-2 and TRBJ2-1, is EAGVAQSPRYKIIEKRQSVAFWCNPISGHATLYWYQQILGQGPKLLIQFQNNGVVDDSQLPKDRFSAERLKGVDSTLKIQPAKLEDSAVYLCASSLGSGTGIHNEQFFGPGTRLTVL.

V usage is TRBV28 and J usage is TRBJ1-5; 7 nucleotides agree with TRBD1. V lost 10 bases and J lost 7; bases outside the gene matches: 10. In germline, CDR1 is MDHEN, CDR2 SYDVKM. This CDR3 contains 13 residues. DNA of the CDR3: TGTGCCACCACGAGAGACAGGGTACAGCCCCAGCATTTT. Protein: CATTRDRVQPQHF.

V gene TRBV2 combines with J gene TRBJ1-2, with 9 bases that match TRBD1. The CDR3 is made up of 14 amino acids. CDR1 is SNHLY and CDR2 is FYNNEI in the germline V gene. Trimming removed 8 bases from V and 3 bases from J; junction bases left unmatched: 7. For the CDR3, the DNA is TGTGCCAGCCTGGGGCGGGACAGGGACTATGGCTACACCTTC. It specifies CASLGRDRDYGYTF.

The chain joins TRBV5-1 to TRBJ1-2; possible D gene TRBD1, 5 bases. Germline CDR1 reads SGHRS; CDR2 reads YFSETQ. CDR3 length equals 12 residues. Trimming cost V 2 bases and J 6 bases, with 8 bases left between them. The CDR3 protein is CASSFLRDGYTF. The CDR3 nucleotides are TGCGCCAGCAGCTTTCTCAGGGATGGCTACACCTTC.